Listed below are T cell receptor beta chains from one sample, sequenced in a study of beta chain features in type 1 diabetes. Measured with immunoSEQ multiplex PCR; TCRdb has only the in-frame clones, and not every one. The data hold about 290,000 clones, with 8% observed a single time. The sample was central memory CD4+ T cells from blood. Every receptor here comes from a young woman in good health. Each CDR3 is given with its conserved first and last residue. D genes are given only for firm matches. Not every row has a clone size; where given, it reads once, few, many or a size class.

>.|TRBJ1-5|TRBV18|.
TGTGCCAGCTCACCAGTTCAGGGTTGGGACAATCAGCCCCAGCATTTT
CASSPVQGWDNQPQHF
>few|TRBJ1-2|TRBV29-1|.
TGCAGCGTTGTAACGGACAAGGACTATGGCTACACCTTC
CSVVTDKDYGYTF
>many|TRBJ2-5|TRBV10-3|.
TGTGCCATCAGTGGGAAGGGTACCGAAGAGACCCAGTACTTC
CAISGKGTEETQYF
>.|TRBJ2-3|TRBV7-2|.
TGTGCCAGCGGATCGGCGTCTAGCACAGATACGCAGTATTTT
CASGSASSTDTQYF
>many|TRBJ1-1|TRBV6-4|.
TGTGCCAGCAGTGAAGGGTACGGGGCCGAAGCTTTCTTT
CASSEGYGAEAFF
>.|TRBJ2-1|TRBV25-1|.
TGTGCCAGCAGTGCCGCGGGGCCCGGACCGGGGCAGTTCTTC
CASSAAGPGPGQFF
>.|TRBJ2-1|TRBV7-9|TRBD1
TGTGCCAGCAGCCCCCGGACAGGGGTTGAGCAGTTCTTC
CASSPRTGVEQFF
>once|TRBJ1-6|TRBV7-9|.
TGTGCCAGCAGCTTATCGACAAGCTATAATTCACCCCTCCACTTT
CASSLSTSYNSPLHF
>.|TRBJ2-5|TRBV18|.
TGTGCCAGCTCGCGGGACAGACAAGAGACCCAGTACTTC
CASSRDRQETQYF
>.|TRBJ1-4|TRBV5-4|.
TGTGCCAGCAGCCTCAGGGCTACTAATGAAAAACTGTTTTTT
CASSLRATNEKLFF
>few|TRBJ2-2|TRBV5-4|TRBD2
TGTGCCAGCAGCCAAGGAGGGACTAGCGGGAGCGCCGGGGAGCTGTTTTTT
CASSQGGTSGSAGELFF
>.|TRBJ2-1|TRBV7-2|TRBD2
TGTGCCAGCACACGGGACGGGAGGTCCTACAATGAGCAGTTCTTC
CASTRDGRSYNEQFF
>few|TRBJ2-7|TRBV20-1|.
TGCAGTGCTAGAGGCAACTACGAGCAGTACTTC
CSARGNYEQYF
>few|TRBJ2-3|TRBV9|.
TGTGCCAGCAGCGCCCACGAAACAGATACGCAGTATTTT
CASSAHETDTQYF
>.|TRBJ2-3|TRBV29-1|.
TGCAGCGTTGAAGTCCGAGCGAGTGGGCCAGATACGCAGTATTTT
CSVEVRASGPDTQYF
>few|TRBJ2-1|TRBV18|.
TGTGCCAGCTCACTCAACCGGGACGCTAATTTGCTCTTC
CASSLNRDANLLF
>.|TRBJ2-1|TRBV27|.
TGTGCCAGCTATGGGCCAGGGTTGGGCAATGAGCAGTTCTTC
CASYGPGLGNEQFF